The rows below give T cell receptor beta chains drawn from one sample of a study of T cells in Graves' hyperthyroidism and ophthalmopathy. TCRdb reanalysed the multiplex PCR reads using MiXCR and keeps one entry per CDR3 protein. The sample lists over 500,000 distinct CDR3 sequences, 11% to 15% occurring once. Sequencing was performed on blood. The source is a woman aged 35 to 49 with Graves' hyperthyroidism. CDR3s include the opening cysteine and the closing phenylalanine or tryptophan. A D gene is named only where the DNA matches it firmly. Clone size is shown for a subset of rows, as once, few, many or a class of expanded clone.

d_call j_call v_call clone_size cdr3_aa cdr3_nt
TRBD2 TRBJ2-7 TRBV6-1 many CASSSGSGSSYEQYF TGTGCCAGCAGTTCCGGAAGCGGGAGCTCCTACGAGCAGTACTTC
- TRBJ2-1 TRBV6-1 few CASSGRQSGGEQFF TGTGCCAGCAGTGGGAGACAGAGCGGCGGTGAGCAGTTCTTC
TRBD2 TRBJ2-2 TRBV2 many CASSREGNTGELFF TGTGCCAGCAGTCGGGAGGGTAACACCGGGGAGCTGTTTTTT
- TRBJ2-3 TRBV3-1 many CASSQELNPADTQYF TGTGCCAGCAGCCAAGAGCTTAACCCCGCAGATACGCAGTATTTT
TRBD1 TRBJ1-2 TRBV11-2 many CASSLDIRGLGYTF TGTGCCAGCAGCTTAGATATAAGGGGGCTTGGCTACACCTTC
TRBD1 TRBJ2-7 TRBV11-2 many CASSQPGQGKYEQYF TGTGCCAGCAGCCAACCGGGACAGGGTAAATACGAGCAGTACTTC
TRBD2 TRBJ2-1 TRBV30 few CAWSRRGGTSGSSSYNEQFF TGTGCCTGGAGTAGACGCGGGGGGACTAGCGGATCTAGCTCCTACAATGAGCAGTTCTTC
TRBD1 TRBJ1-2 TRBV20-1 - CSARDYSRDRDNGYTF TGCAGTGCTAGAGATTATAGCCGGGACAGGGATAACGGCTACACCTTC
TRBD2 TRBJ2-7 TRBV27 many CASSSTSGNYEQYF TGTGCCAGCAGTTCGACTAGCGGGAACTACGAGCAGTACTTC
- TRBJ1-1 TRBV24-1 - CATSTSRGPGAFF TGTGCCACCAGTACCAGTCGGGGCCCTGGGGCTTTCTTT
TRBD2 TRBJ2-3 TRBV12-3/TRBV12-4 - CASSPGTPGLAGGPPDTQYF TGTGCCAGCAGTCCCGGGACTCCGGGACTAGCGGGAGGGCCGCCAGATACGCAGTATTTT
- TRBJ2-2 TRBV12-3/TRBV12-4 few CATKYQGAGELFF TGTGCCACCAAATATCAGGGAGCCGGGGAGCTGTTTTTT
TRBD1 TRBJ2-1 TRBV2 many CASSDLTGGGNEQFF TGTGCCAGCAGTGATCTGACAGGGGGCGGGAATGAGCAGTTCTTC
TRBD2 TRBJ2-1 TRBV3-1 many CASSHWTSGSSYNEQFF TGTGCCAGCAGCCACTGGACTAGCGGGAGCTCCTACAATGAGCAGTTCTTC
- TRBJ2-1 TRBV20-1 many CSARVLGGGSGYNEQFF TGCAGTGCTAGAGTCTTGGGGGGCGGGAGTGGATACAATGAGCAGTTCTTC
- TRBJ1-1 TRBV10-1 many CASSESKARTVNTEAFF TGCGCCAGCAGTGAGTCGAAGGCCCGGACAGTGAACACTGAAGCTTTCTTT
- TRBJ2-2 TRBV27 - CASTRLGPANTGELFF TGTGCCAGCACCCGCCTCGGGCCTGCGAACACCGGGGAGCTGTTTTTT
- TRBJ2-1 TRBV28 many CASSSAGLNNNEQFF TGTGCCAGCAGTTCAGCGGGTCTCAACAACAATGAGCAGTTCTTC
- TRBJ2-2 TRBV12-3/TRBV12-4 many CASTNDVRRTGELFF TGTGCCAGCACCAACGACGTGAGAAGAACCGGGGAGCTGTTTTTT
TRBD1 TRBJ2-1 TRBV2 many CASSEAGARQGYNEQFF TGTGCCAGCAGTGAAGCAGGGGCGAGACAGGGCTACAATGAGCAGTTCTTC
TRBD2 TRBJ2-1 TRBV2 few CASSEASGPYNEQFF TGTGCCAGCAGTGAAGCTAGCGGGCCCTACAATGAGCAGTTCTTC
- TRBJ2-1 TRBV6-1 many CASSYLAGATWDEQFF TGTGCCAGCAGTTATTTAGCAGGCGCTACCTGGGATGAGCAGTTCTTC
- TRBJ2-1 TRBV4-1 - CASSQVWSRSGYNEQFF TGCGCCAGCAGCCAGGTATGGTCGAGGTCGGGTTACAATGAGCAGTTCTTC
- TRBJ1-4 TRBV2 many CASTIKGEKLFF TGTGCCAGCACAATAAAAGGAGAAAAACTGTTTTTT
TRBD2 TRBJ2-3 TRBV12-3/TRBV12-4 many CASTLLAGNTDTQYF TGTGCCAGCACCCTACTAGCGGGAAACACAGATACGCAGTATTTT
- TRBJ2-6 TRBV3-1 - CASSPAFSGANVLTF TGTGCCAGCAGCCCAGCTTTTTCTGGGGCCAACGTCCTGACTTTC
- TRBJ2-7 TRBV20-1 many CSARDGRLASYEQYF TGCAGTGCTAGAGATGGGCGGCTCGCCTCCTACGAGCAGTACTTC
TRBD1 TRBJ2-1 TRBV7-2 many CASSSAGTGYNEQFF TGTGCCAGCAGTTCCGCCGGGACAGGGTACAATGAGCAGTTCTTC
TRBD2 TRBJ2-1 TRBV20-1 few CSVPPKGLAAYNEQFF TGCAGTGTCCCCCCGAAGGGACTAGCGGCATACAATGAGCAGTTCTTC
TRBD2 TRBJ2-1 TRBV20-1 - CSAGRLAGVRVSNEQFF TGCAGTGCTGGCAGACTAGCGGGAGTTAGGGTGAGCAATGAGCAGTTCTTC
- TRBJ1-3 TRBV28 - CASRFGPAGNTIYF TGTGCCAGCAGATTTGGCCCGGCTGGAAACACCATATATTTT
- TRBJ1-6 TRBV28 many CASSPSDRSNSPLHF TGTGCCAGCAGCCCCAGTGACAGGAGCAATTCACCCCTCCACTTT
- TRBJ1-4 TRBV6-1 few CASSGGRGRTNEKLFF TGTGCCAGCAGTGGTGGGCGGGGGCGAACTAATGAAAAACTGTTTTTT
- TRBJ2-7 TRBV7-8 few CASSHQGSSYEQYF TGTGCCAGCAGCCATCAGGGGTCCTCCTACGAGCAGTACTTC
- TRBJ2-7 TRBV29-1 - CSVASGVNYEQYF TGCAGCGTAGCGAGTGGGGTCAACTACGAGCAGTACTTC
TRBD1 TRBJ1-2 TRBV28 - CASSSGQGLVYGYTF TGTGCCAGCAGTTCCGGACAGGGGCTCGTCTATGGCTACACCTTC
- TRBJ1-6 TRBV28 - CASRDLHTYNSPLHF TGTGCCAGCAGAGACCTGCATACTTATAATTCACCCCTCCACTTT
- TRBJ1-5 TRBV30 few CAWSWGSEGNQPQHF TGTGCCTGGAGTTGGGGCAGCGAAGGCAATCAGCCCCAGCATTTT
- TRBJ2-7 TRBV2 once CASNPRDISYEQYF TGTGCCAGCAACCCCCGGGACATTTCCTACGAGCAGTACTTC
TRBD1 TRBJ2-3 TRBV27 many CASSLRRGTDKDTDTQYF TGTGCCAGCAGTCTCAGAAGAGGGACAGACAAAGACACAGATACGCAGTATTTT
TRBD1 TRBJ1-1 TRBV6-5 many CASSYTNPGQGALHMNTEAFF TGTGCCAGCAGTTACACGAATCCGGGACAGGGGGCTCTCCATATGAACACTGAAGCTTTCTTT
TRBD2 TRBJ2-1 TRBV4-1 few CASSQVSSGRLNEQFF TGCGCCAGCAGCCAAGTTTCTAGCGGGAGGCTCAATGAGCAGTTCTTC
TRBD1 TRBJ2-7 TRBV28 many CASSLDRDTEQYF TGTGCCAGCAGTTTGGACAGGGACACCGAGCAGTACTTC
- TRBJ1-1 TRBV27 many CASSLSIGMNTEAFF TGTGCCAGCAGTTTATCTATCGGGATGAACACTGAAGCTTTCTTT
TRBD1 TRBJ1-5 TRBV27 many CASSSTGVSSNQPQHF TGTGCCAGCAGTTCGACAGGGGTCTCTAGCAATCAGCCCCAGCATTTT
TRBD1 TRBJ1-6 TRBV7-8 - CASSLTGQGLGSPLHF TGTGCCAGCAGCCTGACTGGACAGGGCCTTGGTTCACCCCTCCACTTT
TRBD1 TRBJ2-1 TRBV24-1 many CATSGKTGESYNEQFF TGTGCCACCAGTGGCAAGACAGGGGAATCCTACAATGAGCAGTTCTTC
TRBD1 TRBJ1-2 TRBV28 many CASTDRGRYYGYTF TGTGCCAGCACCGACAGGGGGCGATACTATGGCTACACCTTC